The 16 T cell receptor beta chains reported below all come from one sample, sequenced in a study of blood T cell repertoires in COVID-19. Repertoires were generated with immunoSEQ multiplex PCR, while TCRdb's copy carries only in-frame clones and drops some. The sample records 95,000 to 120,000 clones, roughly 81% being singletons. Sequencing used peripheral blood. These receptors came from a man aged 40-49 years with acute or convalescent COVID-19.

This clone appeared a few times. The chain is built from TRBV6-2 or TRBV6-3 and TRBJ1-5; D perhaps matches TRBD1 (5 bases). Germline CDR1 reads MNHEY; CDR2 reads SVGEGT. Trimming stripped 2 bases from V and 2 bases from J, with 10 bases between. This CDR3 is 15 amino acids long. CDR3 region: CASSYGRGGNQPQHF. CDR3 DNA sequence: TGTGCCAGCAGTTACGGAAGGGGCGGCAATCAGCCCCAGCATTTT.

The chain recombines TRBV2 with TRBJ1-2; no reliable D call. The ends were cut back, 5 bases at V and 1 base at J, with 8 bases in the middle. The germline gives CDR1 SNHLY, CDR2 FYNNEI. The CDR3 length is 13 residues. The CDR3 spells CASSIIGNYGYTF. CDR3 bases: TGTGCCAGCAGTATCATCGGTAACTATGGCTACACCTTC.

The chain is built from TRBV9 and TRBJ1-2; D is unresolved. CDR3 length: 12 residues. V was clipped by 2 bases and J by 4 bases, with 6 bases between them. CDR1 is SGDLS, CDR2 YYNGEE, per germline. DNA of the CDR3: TGTGCCAGCAGCGTCGCCGGCTATGGCTACACCTTC. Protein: CASSVAGYGYTF.

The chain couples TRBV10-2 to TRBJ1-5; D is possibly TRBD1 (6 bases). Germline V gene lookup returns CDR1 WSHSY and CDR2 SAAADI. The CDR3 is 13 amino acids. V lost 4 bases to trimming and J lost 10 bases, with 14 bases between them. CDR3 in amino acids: CASSGQAAVPQHF. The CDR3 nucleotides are TGCGCCAGCAGTGGACAGGCTGCCGTACCCCAGCATTTT.

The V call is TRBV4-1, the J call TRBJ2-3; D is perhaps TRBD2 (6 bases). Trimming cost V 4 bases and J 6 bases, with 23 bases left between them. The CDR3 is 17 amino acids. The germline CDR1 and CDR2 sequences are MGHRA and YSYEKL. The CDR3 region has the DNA TGCGCCAGCAGCCGTGACCGGGACTCTACGCTACGGGATACGCAGTATTTT. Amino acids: CASSRDRDSTLRDTQYF.

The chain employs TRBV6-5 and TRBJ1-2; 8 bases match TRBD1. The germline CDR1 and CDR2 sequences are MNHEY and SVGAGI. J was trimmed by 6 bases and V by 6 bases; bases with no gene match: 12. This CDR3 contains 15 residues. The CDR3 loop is CASSPSQGAKNGYTF. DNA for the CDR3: TGTGCCAGCAGCCCGTCGCAGGGGGCGAAAAATGGCTACACCTTC.

The CDR3 reads CASSTQGSEQYF. Here the CDR3 DNA reads TGTGCCAGCAGCACCCAGGGTTCCGAGCAGTACTTC. The chain links TRBV7-3 to TRBJ2-7, with a possible D match to TRBD1 (5 bases). The CDR3 sequence is 12 residues long. CDR1 SGHTA and CDR2 FQGTGA come from the germline V gene. The V gene lost 5 bases and the J gene lost 6 bases, with 11 bases spanning the gap.

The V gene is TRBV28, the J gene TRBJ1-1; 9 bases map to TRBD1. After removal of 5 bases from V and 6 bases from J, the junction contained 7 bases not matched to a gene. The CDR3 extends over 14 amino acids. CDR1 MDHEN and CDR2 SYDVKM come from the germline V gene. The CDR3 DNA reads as TGTGCCAGCAGTCCCACAGGGGGCAACGCTGAAGCTTTCTTT. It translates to CASSPTGGNAEAFF.

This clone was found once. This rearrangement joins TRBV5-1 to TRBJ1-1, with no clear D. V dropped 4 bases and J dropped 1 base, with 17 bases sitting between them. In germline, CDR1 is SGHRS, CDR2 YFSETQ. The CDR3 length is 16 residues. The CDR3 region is CASSPLVGLENTEAFF. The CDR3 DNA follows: TGCGCCAGCAGCCCACTGGTCGGGTTGGAGAACACTGAAGCTTTCTTT.

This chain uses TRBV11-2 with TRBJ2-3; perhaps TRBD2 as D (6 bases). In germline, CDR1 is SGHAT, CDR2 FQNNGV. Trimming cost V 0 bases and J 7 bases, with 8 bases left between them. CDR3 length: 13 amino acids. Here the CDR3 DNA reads TGTGCCAGCAGCTTAGAGGGGGGACATACGCAGTATTTT. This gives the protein CASSLEGGHTQYF.

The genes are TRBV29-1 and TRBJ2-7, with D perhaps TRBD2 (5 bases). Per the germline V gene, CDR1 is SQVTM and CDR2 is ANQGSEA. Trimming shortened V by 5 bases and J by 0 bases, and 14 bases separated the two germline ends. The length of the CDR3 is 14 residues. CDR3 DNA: TGCAGCGTTTACGAGGGATCGAGCTCCTACGAGCAGTACTTC. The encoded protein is CSVYEGSSSYEQYF.

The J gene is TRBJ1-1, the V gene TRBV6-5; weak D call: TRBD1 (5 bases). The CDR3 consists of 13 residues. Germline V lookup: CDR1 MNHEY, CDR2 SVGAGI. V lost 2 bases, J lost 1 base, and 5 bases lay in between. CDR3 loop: CASSYGQNTEAFF. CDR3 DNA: TGTGCCAGCAGTTACGGACAGAACACTGAAGCTTTCTTT.

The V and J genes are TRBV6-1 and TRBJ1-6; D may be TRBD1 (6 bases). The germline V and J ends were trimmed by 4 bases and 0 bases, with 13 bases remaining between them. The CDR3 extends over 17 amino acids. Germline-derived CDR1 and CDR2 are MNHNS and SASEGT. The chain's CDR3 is CASSASQGRSYNSPLHF. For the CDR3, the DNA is TGTGCCAGCAGTGCTTCCCAGGGGCGCTCCTATAATTCACCCCTCCACTTT.

CDR3 DNA sequence: TGTGCCAGCGGGCTTGGACTCAGCTCCTACGAGCAGTACTTC. This codes for CASGLGLSSYEQYF. The gene calls are TRBV27 and TRBJ2-7; tentatively, D is TRBD2 (5 bases). Per germline, CDR1 MNHEY and CDR2 SMNVEV (reference sequence). The CDR3 contains 14 residues. V gave up 8 bases and J gave up 0 bases, with 14 bases separating them.

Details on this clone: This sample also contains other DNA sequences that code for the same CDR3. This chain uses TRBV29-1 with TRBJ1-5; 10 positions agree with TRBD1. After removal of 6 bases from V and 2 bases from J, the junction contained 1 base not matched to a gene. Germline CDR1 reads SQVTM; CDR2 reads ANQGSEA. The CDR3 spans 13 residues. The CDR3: CSVGTGGNQPQHF. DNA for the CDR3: TGCAGCGTGGGGACAGGGGGCAATCAGCCCCAGCATTTT.

CDR3 coding DNA: TGTGCCAGCAGTTTGTCCGGAGGGGCTGGCAATCAGCCCCAGCATTTT. Its translation is CASSLSGGAGNQPQHF. V and J are TRBV6-5 and TRBJ1-5; D might be TRBD1 (5 bases). V shed 4 bases and J shed 2 bases, with 15 bases lying between them. Germline V gene data show CDR1 as MNHEY and CDR2 as SVGAGI. This CDR3 is built from 16 residues.